This is a list of T cell receptor beta chains from one sample in a study of cytomegalovirus exposure and HLA in healthy donors. Profiled with immunoSEQ multiplex PCR; TCRdb holds only in-frame clones, not every one. The repertoire includes some 110,000 clones, 83% of them detected once, and 6.1% sits in the top ten. Sequences were obtained from PBMCs. These receptor sequences come from a young man in good health and CMV-seronegative. CDR3s include the opening cysteine and the closing phenylalanine or tryptophan. The order of the fields is V gene, J gene, D gene, clone size, CDR3 protein, CDR3 DNA. The D gene is left open where the match is weak. Size is stated for part of the rows, as once, few or many counts, or as a class when the clone is expanded.

TRBV27	TRBJ2-7	TRBD2	-	CASSLLGTNPYEQYF	TGTGCCAGCAGTTTGCTCGGGACTAACCCCTACGAGCAGTACTTC
TRBV6-5	TRBJ2-2	TRBD2	once	CASSFGLAGGGELFF	TGTGCCAGCAGTTTTGGGCTAGCGGGAGGCGGGGAGCTGTTTTTT
TRBV27	TRBJ1-1	-	-	CASSPWDTNTEAFF	TGTGCCAGCAGTCCCTGGGACACGAACACTGAAGCTTTCTTT
TRBV11-3	TRBJ2-1	-	-	CASSLDKVVLEQFF	TGTGCCAGCAGCTTAGATAAAGTAGTGCTTGAGCAGTTCTTC
TRBV28	TRBJ2-6	-	-	CASSPTPAAGANVLTF	TGTGCCAGCAGTCCGACCCCGGCAGCGGGGGCCAACGTCCTGACTTTC
TRBV6-5	TRBJ2-7	TRBD1	-	CASSYRTGVTYEQYF	TGTGCCAGCAGTTACCGGACAGGAGTCACCTACGAGCAGTACTTC
TRBV7-9	TRBJ2-1	TRBD2	-	CSSSPPASGRSYNEQFF	TGTTCCAGCAGCCCCCCGGCTAGCGGGAGGTCCTACAATGAGCAGTTCTTC
TRBV5-4	TRBJ2-1	TRBD2	-	CASSQGLAAGDEQFF	TGCGCCAGCAGCCAAGGTTTAGCGGCGGGGGATGAGCAGTTCTTC
TRBV6-6	TRBJ2-3	-	-	CASSYSGGIGDTQYF	TGTGCCAGCAGTTACTCAGGCGGGATCGGAGATACGCAGTATTTT
TRBV5-4	TRBJ1-1	-	-	CASSLFWWQVNTEAFF	TGTGCCAGCAGCTTGTTCTGGTGGCAGGTCAACACTGAAGCTTTCTTT
TRBV5-4	TRBJ2-4	TRBD2	-	CASSYGTSGRGTKNIQYF	TGTGCCAGCAGCTATGGGACTAGCGGGAGGGGTACCAAAAACATTCAGTACTTC
TRBV4-2	TRBJ1-1	-	-	CASSQIGGTEAFF	TGTGCCAGCAGCCAGATAGGCGGGACTGAAGCTTTCTTT
TRBV11-2	TRBJ1-5	TRBD1	-	CASSLGPTGGQPQHF	TGTGCCAGCAGCTTAGGTCCGACAGGGGGACAGCCCCAGCATTTT
TRBV6-1	TRBJ1-5	-	-	CASSEALGSNQPQHF	TGTGCCAGCAGTGAAGCGCTAGGTAGCAATCAGCCCCAGCATTTT
TRBV5-6	TRBJ1-4	-	-	CASSSTGYEKLFF	TGTGCCAGCAGCTCAACAGGCTACGAAAAACTGTTTTTT
TRBV27	TRBJ1-6	-	-	CASSFWQGEGDSPLHF	TGTGCCAGCAGTTTTTGGCAGGGCGAGGGGGATTCACCCCTCCACTTT
TRBV4-1	TRBJ1-1	TRBD1	-	CASSDRDRGRTEAFF	TGCGCCAGCAGCGACCGGGACAGGGGACGCACTGAAGCTTTCTTT
TRBV19	TRBJ2-7	TRBD1	-	CASSRQGNEQYF	TGTGCCAGTAGCCGACAGGGAAACGAGCAGTACTTC
TRBV5-1	TRBJ2-4	TRBD1	few	CASSRAEGTGRNIQYF	TGCGCCAGCAGCCGTGCCGAGGGGACAGGGCGGAACATTCAGTACTTC
TRBV29-1	TRBJ2-3	-	-	CTWGGPEDTQYF	TGCACCTGGGGGGGCCCTGAAGATACGCAGTATTTT
TRBV2	TRBJ1-5	-	few	CASAWGGNQPQHF	TGTGCCAGCGCTTGGGGGGGAAATCAGCCCCAGCATTTT
TRBV5-1	TRBJ1-2	TRBD1	-	CASKGGSYGYTF	TGCGCCAGCAAAGGGGGCAGCTATGGCTACACCTTC
TRBV9	TRBJ2-3	-	-	CASSVDKDTDTQYF	TGTGCCAGCAGCGTAGACAAAGACACAGATACGCAGTATTTT
TRBV7-3	TRBJ1-1	-	-	CASSLSPVTEAFF	TGTGCCAGCAGCTTAAGTCCAGTCACTGAAGCTTTCTTT
TRBV4-3	TRBJ2-5	-	-	CASSQELQGPEETQYF	TGCGCCAGCAGCCAAGAGTTACAGGGCCCAGAGGAGACCCAGTACTTC
TRBV6-6	TRBJ1-2	-	-	CASSPAHRPGGSGYTF	TGTGCCAGCAGTCCCGCCCACCGGCCAGGAGGGTCTGGCTACACCTTC
TRBV7-2	TRBJ1-2	-	-	CASSSLLGAYGYTF	TGTGCCAGCAGCTCGCTTCTAGGTGCCTATGGCTACACCTTC
TRBV2	TRBJ1-2	-	-	CASSNPGGIAYGYTF	TGTGCCAGCAGTAACCCCGGGGGGATCGCCTATGGCTACACCTTC
TRBV30	TRBJ1-1	TRBD1	-	CAWRDAGTVNTEAFF	TGTGCCTGGAGGGATGCCGGGACAGTAAACACTGAAGCTTTCTTT
TRBV5-4	TRBJ1-5	-	once	CASSLHGRESQPQHF	TGTGCCAGCAGCTTGCACGGAAGGGAGAGTCAGCCCCAGCATTTT
TRBV11-3	TRBJ2-7	-	-	CASSLAGVGEQYF	TGTGCCAGCAGCTTAGCGGGAGTGGGGGAGCAGTACTTC
TRBV29-1	TRBJ1-2	-	few	CSDLRGLGGYTF	TGCAGCGACCTCAGGGGTTTAGGTGGCTACACCTTC
TRBV29-1	TRBJ1-5	-	-	CSVVISNQPQHF	TGCAGCGTTGTAATTAGCAATCAGCCCCAGCATTTT
TRBV11-2	TRBJ2-7	TRBD2	once	CASSLVLTREGEQYF	TGTGCCAGCAGCTTAGTCCTCACGCGGGAGGGCGAGCAGTACTTC
TRBV28	TRBJ2-5	-	-	CAAGQSHGTQYF	TGTGCCGCGGGACAGTCCCATGGGACCCAGTACTTC
TRBV6-5	TRBJ1-5	TRBD1	few	CASSSLDRGNQPQHF	TGTGCCAGCAGTTCACTGGACAGGGGCAACCAGCCCCAGCATTTT
TRBV11-2	TRBJ2-6	-	-	CASSWAGSGANVLTF	TGTGCCAGCAGCTGGGCTGGGTCTGGGGCCAACGTCCTGACTTTC
TRBV16	TRBJ1-1	-	-	CASSQYRAEAFF	TGTGCCAGCAGCCAGTACAGGGCCGAAGCTTTCTTT
TRBV5-1	TRBJ2-7	TRBD2	-	CASSFAGAGDGSYEQYF	TGCGCCAGCAGCTTTGCGGGAGCGGGAGACGGATCCTACGAGCAGTACTTC
TRBV4-3	TRBJ2-2	TRBD2	-	CASSQDRGSGILNTGELFF	TGCGCCAGCAGCCAAGATCGCGGTAGCGGGATCCTGAACACCGGGGAGCTGTTTTTT
TRBV19	TRBJ1-1	-	-	CASSIHSLNTEAFF	TGTGCCAGTAGTATTCACAGCTTGAACACTGAAGCTTTCTTT
TRBV29-1	TRBJ2-1	-	once	CSAVRRGYPTDNEQFF	TGCAGCGCCGTACGGCGGGGCTACCCTACCGACAATGAGCAGTTCTTC
TRBV19	TRBJ1-5	-	-	CASSIVGGNQPQHF	TGTGCCAGTAGTATAGTTGGGGGGAATCAGCCCCAGCATTTT
TRBV12-5	TRBJ1-2	-	few	CASQGTGDYYGYTF	TGTGCTAGCCAAGGAACAGGAGATTACTATGGCTACACCTTC
TRBV4-3	TRBJ2-4	-	-	CASSQDRRRLRAKNIQYF	TGCGCCAGCAGCCAAGACCGCCGGAGGTTGCGAGCCAAAAACATTCAGTACTTC
TRBV19	TRBJ2-5	-	-	CASSIAASRRETQYF	TGTGCCAGTAGTATCGCGGCTAGCAGACGAGAGACCCAGTACTTC
TRBV5-1	TRBJ2-1	-	-	CASGIGVGNEQFF	TGCGCCAGTGGGATAGGGGTTGGGAATGAGCAGTTCTTC
TRBV5-1	TRBJ2-7	TRBD1	-	CASSPGTGQGEQQYF	TGCGCCAGCAGCCCCGGGACAGGACAGGGGGAACAGCAGTACTTC
TRBV4-3	TRBJ1-4	-	-	CASSQELDQRGSEKLFF	TGCGCCAGCAGCCAAGAATTGGACCAAAGGGGATCCGAAAAACTGTTTTTT
TRBV7-6	TRBJ2-7	TRBD2	-	CASSPGGTYEQYF	TGTGCCAGCAGCCCGGGGGGTACCTACGAGCAGTACTTC
TRBV30	TRBJ2-3	TRBD2	-	CAWSYGAGVTDTQYF	TGTGCCTGGAGTTATGGTGCGGGAGTGACAGATACGCAGTATTTT
TRBV7-9	TRBJ1-2	-	-	CSSSIGQRGYTF	TGTTCCAGCAGCATCGGACAGCGAGGCTACACCTTC
TRBV15	TRBJ2-7	TRBD2	-	CATSRDRLAAYEQYF	TGTGCCACCAGCAGAGATCGGCTAGCGGCCTACGAGCAGTACTTC